The clone carrying this T cell receptor (beta chain) showed up many times. Its target is not known. The V and J ends lost 6 bases and 0 bases, in that order; junction bases with no gene match: 4. The V gene's germline CDR1 is MDHEN and CDR2 SYDVKM. CDR3 size: 14 residues. The sample belongs to a study of metastatic and nonmetastatic thyroid tumors. Across the whole study: Across peripheral blood and tumor or nodule tissue samples taken from malignant and benign thyroid patients, the repertoires were compared with one another. Study-level points and caveats: Malignant thyroid tumors reportedly exceeded benign nodules significantly in TCR beta diversity, with the difference appearing in blood and tumor.

Not a single patient had been given any form of treatment at any point before undergoing thyroid surgery. As handled by the study authors: The distant-metastasis classifier for papillary thyroid cancer was built from CDR3 differences across clinicopathological groups. From the PCR reads, TCRdb re-called clones with MiXCR. TCRdb assigned the V and J calls; the authors' analysis was not used. The top ten hold 9.9% of the sample, which has fewer than 50,000 clones, 28% seen once. This sequence originates from a male donor with papillary thyroid cancer or a benign thyroid nodule (not recorded which). Some clones in this sample may be carry-over from other donors' samples. Material for sequencing was blood. The gene calls are TRBV28 and TRBJ1-2, with 7 bases fitting TRBD1. The DNA for the CDR3 is TGTGCCAGCAGGGTGACAGGGTCTAACTATGGCTACACCTTC. Its translation: CASRVTGSNYGYTF.